This T cell receptor beta chain emerged from a study of blood T cell repertoires in COVID-19. Participant reports of clinical history set cohort assignment. Authors' analysis steps: The authors estimated nucleated cell counts from reference gene primer amplification. Generated by immunoSEQ multiplex PCR, the TCRdb table keeps only in-frame clones and is missing some. The V and J calls and the clone size are those of that table, but D and trimming were determined from the DNA. The sample contains 250,000 to 400,000 clones, around 85% of which appear only once. The length of the CDR3 is 13 residues. Germline trimming cut 5 bases from V and 7 bases from J; bases unmatched to any gene: 5.

V and J are TRBV12-3 or TRBV12-4 and TRBJ1-2; 9 bases map to TRBD1. Sequencing input: PBMCs or T cells enriched from blood (not recorded which). The receptor's source is a woman in her thirties who had been exposed to COVID-19. The CDR3 region has the DNA TGTGCCAGCAGTCCGGGACAGGGATTTGGCTACACCTTC. Protein product: CASSPGQGFGYTF.